The T cell receptor beta chain described here comes from a study of CD8 T cells in Susac syndrome. Control patients had untreated stable or active relapsing-remitting multiple sclerosis by revised McDonald criteria. Negative isolation yielded CD8+ and CD4+ T cells; FACS enriched TEMRA cells. Trimming pared 4 bases from V and 1 base from J, leaving 7 bases between. Germline V CDR1 and CDR2: SQVTM, ANQGSEA. This CDR3 spans 12 amino acids. Reverse transcription of roughly 0.5 to 1 ug RNA was carried out with random hexamers. An immunoSEQ multiplex PCR amplified TCR beta CDR3 over 54 Vbeta and 13 Jbeta. TCRdb analysed the immunoSEQ multiplex PCR reads with MiXCR anew, one entry per CDR3 protein. The repertoire holds 200,000 or so distinct CDR3 sequences, 90% to 95% seen once, with just under 0.095% in the top ten.

The chain employs TRBV29-1 and TRBJ1-1; D gene uncertain. This clonotype originated in a human donor with multiple sclerosis. The material sequenced was CD4+ T cells from PBMCs. Here the CDR3 reads CSVANRNTEAFF. The CDR3 DNA reads as TGCAGCGTTGCAAACAGGAACACTGAAGCTTTCTTT.